This T cell receptor beta chain was captured in a study of T-cell reconstitution after alpha-beta-depleted transplantation in children. A remark on this clonotype: Its specificity is unknown.

Study findings and constraints: Recipient T cells and thymic progenitors that survived gave rise to the high TCRbeta diversity observed at day 60 in some patients. Approximately two months post-transplant, alpha-beta T cells reportedly originated from several hundred expanded graft clones.

As it was prepared, the TCRbeta library received unique molecular identifiers. TCRdb itself ran the PCR reads through MiXCR, one entry per CDR3 protein. This repertoire shows 670,000 or so distinct CDR3 sequences, around 13% found once; its top ten account for around 0.79%. The CDR3 runs to 13 residues. From germline, CDR1 is LNHDA and CDR2 SQIVND (reference sequence). The V end lost 7 bases, the J end lost 4 bases, and 13 bases lay between the germline ends. Sample: PBMCs, taken before TCRalphabeta/CD19-depleted stem cell transplant. The clonotype comes from a girl aged 2 to 9 with congenital amegakaryocytic thrombocytopenia, due to receive a stem cell transplant. The chain employs TRBV19 and TRBJ1-1, with D unresolved. CDR3 amino acids: CASTLRGRTEAFF. The CDR3 region has the DNA TGTGCCAGTACCCTGCGGGGTCGCACTGAAGCTTTCTTT.